These 3 T cell receptor beta chains originate from one sample sequenced in a study of shared clonotypes between healthy human individuals. Terminally differentiated effector memory CD45RA+ cells were excluded from the naive CD8 cells, which were CD45RO-negative and positively selected for CCR7. The protocol was immunoSEQ multiplex PCR, while the TCRdb copy is restricted to in-frame clones and leaves out a portion. The sample carries millions of clones, about 95% recorded once. The sequencing sample was made of naive CD8+ T cells sorted from blood. The receptors originated from a man aged 18-30 years in good health.

This CDR3 reads CASRTGGQSEQYF. Written as DNA, the CDR3 is TGTGCCAGCAGGACAGGGGGACAATCCGAGCAGTACTTC. The V gene is TRBV6-1, the J gene TRBJ2-7; 9 positions match TRBD1. Germline V lookup: CDR1 MNHNS, CDR2 SASEGT. The CDR3 contains 13 residues. V shed 6 bases and J 6 bases; nucleotides not matched to a gene: 6.

The chain employs TRBV16 and TRBJ1-1; D ambiguous. Germline CDR1 KGHSY, CDR2 FQNENV. The CDR3 loop spans 15 amino acids. V was clipped by 2 bases and J by 5 bases, with 15 bases between them. In nucleotides, the CDR3 is TGTGCCAGCAGCCAACTGGCCAGGCCCGGTACTGAAGCTTTCTTT. Its protein product is CASSQLARPGTEAFF.

The rearrangement joins TRBV10-3 to TRBJ1-6, with D unresolved. This CDR3 has 15 amino acids. Germline assignment: CDR1 ENHRY and CDR2 SYGVKD. The V gene lost 2 bases and the J gene lost 7 bases, with 12 bases spanning the gap. Written as DNA, the CDR3 is TGTGCCATCAGTGAGCCGGGGAATCTGAATTCACCCCTCCACTTT. Its translation is CAISEPGNLNSPLHF.